A single sample is the source of the 25 T cell receptor beta chains below, sequenced in a study of somatic mutations in cytotoxic T cells in rheumatoid arthritis. Sequencing was performed with immunoSEQ multiplex PCR; in TCRdb, only in-frame clones are kept and a portion is missing. This sample has 13,000 to 15,000 clones, with 82% found just once. Sequenced material: CD8+ T cells sorted from blood. All receptors come from an adult with rheumatoid arthritis.

The J gene is TRBJ1-3, the V gene TRBV28; D gene ambiguous. Per the germline V gene, CDR1 is MDHEN and CDR2 is SYDVKM. V was shortened by 5 bases and J by 0 bases, with 8 bases between the two germline ends. This CDR3 contains 14 residues. CDR3 in DNA: TGTGCCAGCAGTGGACCGGTCTCTGGAAACACCATATATTTT. Translation: CASSGPVSGNTIYF. Filled out from reference TRBV28 and TRBJ1-3, the complete variable domain reads DVKVTQSSRYLVKRTGEKVFLECVQDMDHENMFWYRQDPGLGLRLIYFSYDVKMKEKGDIPEGYSVSREKKERFSLILESASTNQTSMYLCASSGPVSGNTIYFGEGSWLTVV.

This chain joins TRBV7-9 and TRBJ2-7, with D hard to call. The germline CDR1 and CDR2 sequences are SEHNR and FQNEAQ (reference sequence). V was shortened by 4 bases and J by 3 bases, with 13 bases between the two germline ends. This CDR3 spans 14 amino acids. This chain's CDR3 is CASSSAGTLYEQYF. DNA for the CDR3: TGTGCCAGCAGCTCGGCAGGCACCCTCTACGAGCAGTACTTC.

The V call is TRBV5-6, the J call TRBJ1-4, with no clear D. Germline V gene lookup returns CDR1 SGHDT and CDR2 YYEEEE. Trimming took off 4 bases at V and 0 bases at J, with 7 bases between the two ends. This CDR3 contains 14 residues. The CDR3 reads CASSMIATNEKLFF. The CDR3, as DNA: TGTGCCAGCAGCATGATTGCAACTAATGAAAAACTGTTTTTT.

The rearrangement links TRBV7-3 to TRBJ1-1, with TRBD1 as a possible D gene (6 bases). This CDR3 spans 15 amino acids. Germline assignment: CDR1 SGHTA and CDR2 FQGTGA. With 5 bases removed from V and 2 bases from J, the gap between germline ends came to 15 bases. In nucleotides, the CDR3 is TGTGCCAGCAGCCCGTCCGGGGGCCGAAACACTGAAGCTTTCTTT. This sequence encodes CASSPSGGRNTEAFF. The variable domain in full, completed from reference TRBV7-3 and TRBJ1-1, reads GAGVSQTPSNKVTEKGKYVELRCDPISGHTALYWYRQSLGQGPEFLIYFQGTGAADDSGLPNDRFFAVRPEGSVSTLKIQRTERGDSAVYLCASSPSGGRNTEAFFGQGTRLTVV.

The genes are TRBV11-2 and TRBJ1-4, with D perhaps matching TRBD1 (6 bases). V gave up 3 bases and J gave up 6 bases, with 14 bases separating them. There are 15 residues in the CDR3. Looked up from germline, CDR1 is SGHAT and CDR2 is FQNNGV. The CDR3 DNA is TGTGCCAGCAGCTTCCCCGACAGGCTTGATGAAAAACTGTTTTTT. Encoded protein: CASSFPDRLDEKLFF.

DNA of the CDR3: TGTGCCAGCAGCCCCCTAGCGTTCAGCACAGATACGCAGTATTTT. It is translated as CASSPLAFSTDTQYF. This chain uses TRBV6-5 with TRBJ2-3, with D possibly matching TRBD2 (6 bases). CDR3 length equals 15 residues. Germline V gene data show CDR1 as MNHEY and CDR2 as SVGAGI. The ends were cut back, 6 bases at V and 0 bases at J, with 13 bases in the middle.

In this sample, this clone turned up once. This sequence joins TRBV12-5 and TRBJ2-5; D perhaps matches TRBD2 (5 bases). Germline V gene sequence: CDR1 LGHNT, CDR2 FRNRAP. CDR3 size: 15 residues. V lost 1 base to trimming and J lost 5 bases, with 14 bases between them. In nucleotides, the CDR3 is TGTGCTAGTGGTTTGGGCCCCGCGGGCGGGGAGACCCAGTACTTC. Protein: CASGLGPAGGETQYF.

The count of this clone is one. The chain joins TRBV27 to TRBJ2-1, with D possibly called TRBD1 or TRBD2 (5 bases each). With 3 bases removed from V and 6 bases from J, the gap between germline ends came to 18 bases. Germline values: CDR1 MNHEY, CDR2 SMNVEV (reference sequence). This CDR3 contains 16 residues. The CDR3 DNA reads as TGTGCCAGCAGTTTCGAGAGGGGCCTGCCCCTCAATGAGCAGTTCTTC. Protein sequence: CASSFERGLPLNEQFF.

The rearrangement links TRBV11-2 to TRBJ1-2; 9 bases are a match to TRBD1. The CDR3 extends over 17 amino acids. Germline V gene data show CDR1 as SGHAT and CDR2 as FQNNGV. J lost 6 bases, V lost 5 bases, and 16 bases had no gene match. As DNA, the CDR3 is TGTGCCAGCAGCCAGGTTGACAGGGGGTTGTTCCTCGATGGCTACACCTTC. This translates into CASSQVDRGLFLDGYTF.

This rearrangement joins TRBV7-3 to TRBJ2-3, with 9 nucleotides matching TRBD2. The CDR3 length is 16 residues. CDR1 is SGHTA, CDR2 FQGTGA, per germline. J gave up 2 bases and V 5 bases, and 8 bases lay outside the gene matches. The CDR3 DNA is TGTGCCAGCAGCCAACATAGCGGGGGCTTCACAGATACGCAGTATTTT. Translating it yields CASSQHSGGFTDTQYF.

This sequence joins TRBV2 and TRBJ2-1; D not resolved. Trimming cost V 3 bases and J 4 bases, with 7 bases left between them. CDR1 and CDR2 (germline): SNHLY, FYNNEI. This CDR3 has 13 amino acids. Written as DNA, the CDR3 is TGTGCCAGCAGTGACGAGACATACAATGAGCAGTTCTTC. It codes for CASSDETYNEQFF.

J is TRBJ2-3 and V is TRBV13; 10 bases align to TRBD2. Per germline, CDR1 PRHDT and CDR2 FYEKMQ (reference sequence). V trimming: 4 bases; J trimming: 4 bases; junction bases outside the gene matches: 5. CDR3 length: 15 residues. CDR3 sequence (DNA): TGTGCCAGCAGCTCCCGACTAGCGGGTCCAGATACGCAGTATTTT. Amino acid sequence: CASSSRLAGPDTQYF.

The chain couples TRBV27 to TRBJ1-2; 7 bases match TRBD1. This CDR3 has 13 residues. Germline assignment: CDR1 MNHEY and CDR2 SMNVEV (reference sequence). The junction had 5 bases not matched to a gene; V was cut back by 2 bases and J by 8 bases. CDR3 DNA: TGTGCCAGCAGTTTACAGAAACAGGGGGGCTACACCTTC. Translated: CASSLQKQGGYTF.

The chain employs TRBV5-1 and TRBJ2-7, with D perhaps given as TRBD1 or TRBD2 (6 bases each). Germline loops: CDR1 SGHRS, CDR2 YFSETQ. CDR3 length equals 16 residues. V lost 3 bases to trimming and J lost 0 bases, with 16 bases between them. The CDR3 nucleotides read TGCGCCAGCAGCTCTTCCGGTGGGGGGCCCTCCTACGAGCAGTACTTC. The encoded protein is CASSSSGGGPSYEQYF.

The chain uses TRBV28 and TRBJ2-5; no firm D call. The germline CDR1 and CDR2 sequences are MDHEN and SYDVKM. The CDR3 extends over 10 amino acids. V lost 3 bases and J lost 5, with 1 base in between. CDR3 coding DNA: TGTGCCAGCAGTTTTGAGACCCAGTACTTC. Protein product: CASSFETQYF. Together with reference TRBV28 and TRBJ2-5, the CDR3 gives the full variable domain: DVKVTQSSRYLVKRTGEKVFLECVQDMDHENMFWYRQDPGLGLRLIYFSYDVKMKEKGDIPEGYSVSREKKERFSLILESASTNQTSMYLCASSFETQYFGPGTRLLVL.

The gene calls are TRBV27 and TRBJ1-6, with D possibly TRBD1 on 6 matching bases. Trimming shortened V by 5 bases and J by 6 bases, and 20 bases separated the two germline ends. Germline V gene lookup returns CDR1 MNHEY and CDR2 SMNVEV (reference sequence). The CDR3 covers 17 residues. CDR3 coding DNA: TGTGCCAGCAGTCCCCGGGACAAAAAGATCGTTAATTCACCCCTCCACTTT. It yields the protein CASSPRDKKIVNSPLHF.

The rearrangement links TRBV21-1 to TRBJ2-5; TRBD1 was called by the table and not checked on the DNA. TRBV21-1 is assigned pseudogene status. The CDR3 consists of 15 residues. The CDR3, as DNA: TGTGCCAGCAGCATCCAGGGGGAAACACAAGAGACCCAGTACTTC. Translating it yields CASSIQGETQETQYF.

The rearrangement uses TRBV4-3 and TRBJ2-3; TRBD1 might be the D (6 bases). Trimming left V 0 bases short and J 4 bases short, with 14 bases between. The germline V gene has CDR1 LGHNA and CDR2 YSLEER. The CDR3 runs to 16 residues. This chain's CDR3 is CASSQDRVRGADTQYF. CDR3 nucleotide sequence: TGCGCCAGCAGCCAAGACCGTGTCAGGGGAGCAGATACGCAGTATTTT.

There are a few counts of this clone. The chain combines TRBV19 with TRBJ1-5, with 7 bases that match TRBD1. V shed 7 bases and J 7 bases; nucleotides not matched to a gene: 7. Germline CDR1 reads LNHDA; CDR2 reads SQIVND (reference sequence). The CDR3 has 13 amino acids. Written as DNA, the CDR3 is TGTGCCAGTATTGATCCAGGGGGACAGCCCCAGCATTTT. Translating gives CASIDPGGQPQHF.

The V call is TRBV7-8, the J call TRBJ2-7; D gene ambiguous. Germline values: CDR1 SGHVS, CDR2 FQNEAQ. Trimming left V 5 bases short and J 3 bases short, with 8 bases between. The CDR3 covers 12 residues. The CDR3 is CASSPDLYEQYF. The CDR3 DNA reads as TGTGCCAGCAGCCCAGACCTCTACGAGCAGTACTTC.

The chain employs TRBV28 and TRBJ2-1, with 9 nucleotides matching TRBD2. V trimming: 3 bases; J trimming: 4 bases; junction bases outside the gene matches: 4. The CDR3 is 15 residues long. The germline V gene has CDR1 MDHEN and CDR2 SYDVKM. CDR3 loop: CASSFSGRRYNEQFF. CDR3 DNA sequence: TGTGCCAGCAGTTTCAGCGGGAGGCGTTACAATGAGCAGTTCTTC. Complete variable domain (other parts from reference TRBV28 and TRBJ2-1): DVKVTQSSRYLVKRTGEKVFLECVQDMDHENMFWYRQDPGLGLRLIYFSYDVKMKEKGDIPEGYSVSREKKERFSLILESASTNQTSMYLCASSFSGRRYNEQFFGPGTRLTVL.

The chain is built from TRBV14 and TRBJ2-3; D is unresolved. Germline CDR1 SGHDN, CDR2 FVKESK. The V end was cut by 4 bases, the J end by 1 base, with 15 bases between. The CDR3 contains 16 residues. CDR3 nucleotide sequence: TGTGCCAGCAGCCCTTTTTTGGCGTGGGGCACAGATACGCAGTATTTT. Protein: CASSPFLAWGTDTQYF.

The CDR3: CASSLIGLAGTNEQFF. The CDR3 region has the DNA TGCGCCAGCAGCCTCATCGGGCTAGCGGGAACCAATGAGCAGTTCTTC. This chain joins TRBV5-1 and TRBJ2-1; 9 bases agree with TRBD2. The V segment lost 4 bases and the J segment 6 bases; nucleotides outside the gene matches: 11. The germline CDR1 and CDR2 sequences are SGHRS and YFSETQ. There are 16 residues in the CDR3.

A few counts support this clone. The J gene is TRBJ1-2, the V gene TRBV7-9; 7 bases align to TRBD1. Germline-derived CDR1 and CDR2 are SEHNR and FQNEAQ (reference sequence). With 5 bases clipped from V and 4 bases from J, the junction kept 10 bases outside the gene matches. The CDR3 totals 15 residues. CDR3 in amino acids: CASSNGTARIYGYTF. The CDR3 DNA follows: TGTGCCAGCAGCAACGGGACAGCTCGAATCTATGGCTACACCTTC.

The chain has TRBV5-4 and TRBJ1-2, with TRBD1 matching over 8 bases. Germline V gene sequence: CDR1 SGHNT, CDR2 YYREEE (reference sequence). Germline trimming cut 5 bases from V and 8 bases from J; bases unmatched to any gene: 14. The CDR3 contains 15 residues. CDR3 residues: CASRGLTGVIRGYTF. The CDR3 region has the DNA TGTGCCAGCAGGGGTTTGACAGGGGTAATAAGGGGCTACACCTTC.